This T cell receptor beta chain was sequenced during a study of shared clonotypes between healthy human individuals. Whole-study context: Per-donor plates numbered three CD4 naive, three CD4 memory, two CD8 naive and one CD8 memory. Study-level findings and limits: Larger estimated richness was generally seen in naive subsets than in memory subsets.

Deep-level assay runs were performed. Every immunoSEQ plate was one replicate of a subset's evenly spread DNA. Sequencing used immunoSEQ multiplex PCR; TCRdb keeps in-frame clones, though not all of them. The data hold roughly 1,100,000 clones, with around 76% observed a single time. A note on this clone: Antigen specificity is unknown.

V lost 4 bases and J lost 6; bases outside the gene matches: 5. There are 14 residues in the CDR3. Germline V gene sequence: CDR1 LGHNA, CDR2 YSLEER. Specimen: memory CD4+ T cells sorted from blood. Specified subset: CD45RA-negative fraction. V usage is TRBV4-3 and J usage is TRBJ2-2, with TRBD1 matching 7 bases. The sequence came from a young man in good health. CDR3 coding DNA: TGCGCCAGCAGCCTAGGACAGGTCTCCGGGGAGCTGTTTTTT. It translates to CASSLGQVSGELFF.